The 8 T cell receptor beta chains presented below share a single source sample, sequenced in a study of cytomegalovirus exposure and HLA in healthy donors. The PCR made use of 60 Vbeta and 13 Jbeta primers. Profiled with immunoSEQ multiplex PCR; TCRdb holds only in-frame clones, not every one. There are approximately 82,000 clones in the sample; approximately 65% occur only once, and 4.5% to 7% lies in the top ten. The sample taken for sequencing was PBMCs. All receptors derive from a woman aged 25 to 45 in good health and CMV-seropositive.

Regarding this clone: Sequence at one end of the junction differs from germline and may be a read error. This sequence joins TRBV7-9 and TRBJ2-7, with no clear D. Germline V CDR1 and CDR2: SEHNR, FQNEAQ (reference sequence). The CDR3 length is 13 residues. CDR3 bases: TGTTCCAGCAGCCCCCGAGTAGCCTACGAGCAGTACTTC. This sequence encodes CSSSPRVAYEQYF.

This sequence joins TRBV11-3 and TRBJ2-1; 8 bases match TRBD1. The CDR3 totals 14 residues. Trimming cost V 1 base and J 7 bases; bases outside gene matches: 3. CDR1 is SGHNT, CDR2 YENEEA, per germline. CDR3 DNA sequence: TGTGCCAGCAGCTTAGGACAGGGGTGGAATGAGCAGTTCTTC. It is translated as CASSLGQGWNEQFF. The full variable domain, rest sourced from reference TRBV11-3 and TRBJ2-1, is EAGVVQSPRYKIIEKKQPVAFWCNPISGHNTLYWYLQNLGQGPELLIRYENEEAVDDSQLPKDRFSAERLKGVDSTLKIQPAELGDSAVYLCASSLGQGWNEQFFGPGTRLTVL.

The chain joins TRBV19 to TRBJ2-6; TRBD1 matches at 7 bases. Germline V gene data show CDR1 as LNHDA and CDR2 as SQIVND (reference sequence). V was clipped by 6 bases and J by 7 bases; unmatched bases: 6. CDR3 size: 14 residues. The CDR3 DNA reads TGTGCCAGTAGCGGACAGGTGGCAGCCAACGTCCTGACTTTC. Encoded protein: CASSGQVAANVLTF.

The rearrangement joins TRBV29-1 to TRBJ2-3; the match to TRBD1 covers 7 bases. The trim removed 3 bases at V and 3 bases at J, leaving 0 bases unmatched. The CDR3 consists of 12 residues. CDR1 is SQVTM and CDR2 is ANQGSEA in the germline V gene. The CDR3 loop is CSVEGQTDTQYF. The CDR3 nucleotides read TGCAGCGTTGAGGGACAGACAGATACGCAGTATTTT.

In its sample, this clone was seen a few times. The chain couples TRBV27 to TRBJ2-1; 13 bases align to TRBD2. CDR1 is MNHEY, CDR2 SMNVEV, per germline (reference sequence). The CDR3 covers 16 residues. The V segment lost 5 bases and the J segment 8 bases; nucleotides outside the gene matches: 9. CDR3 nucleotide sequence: TGTGCCAGCAGTGCTCGACTAGCGGGGGGACGGGATGAGCAGTTCTTC. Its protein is CASSARLAGGRDEQFF.

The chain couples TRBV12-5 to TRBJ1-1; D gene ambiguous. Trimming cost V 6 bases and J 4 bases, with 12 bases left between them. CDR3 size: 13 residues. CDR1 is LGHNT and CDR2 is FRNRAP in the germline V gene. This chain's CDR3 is CASGLRAGTEAFF. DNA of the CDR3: TGTGCTAGTGGACTACGAGCGGGCACTGAAGCTTTCTTT.

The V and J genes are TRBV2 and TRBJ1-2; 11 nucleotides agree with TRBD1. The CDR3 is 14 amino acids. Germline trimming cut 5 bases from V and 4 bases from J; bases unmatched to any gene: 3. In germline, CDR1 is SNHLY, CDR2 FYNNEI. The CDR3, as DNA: TGTGCCAGCAGTAGGGGACAGGGGGTCTATGGCTACACCTTC. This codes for CASSRGQGVYGYTF.

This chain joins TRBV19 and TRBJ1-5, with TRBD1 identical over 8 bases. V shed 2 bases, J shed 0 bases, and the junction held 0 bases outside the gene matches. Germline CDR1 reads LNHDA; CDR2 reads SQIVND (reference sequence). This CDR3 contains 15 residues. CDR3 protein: CASSIQGASNQPQHF. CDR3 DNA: TGTGCCAGTAGTATACAGGGGGCTAGCAATCAGCCCCAGCATTTT.